The 8 T cell receptor beta chains below all came from one sample that was sequenced in a study of T-cell reconstitution after alpha-beta-depleted transplantation in children. Preparation of the TCRbeta library was carried out with unique molecular identifiers. TCRdb passed the PCR reads through MiXCR, listing each CDR3 protein once. In the table there are some 290,000 distinct CDR3 sequences, 9.9% of which are singletons. The material sequenced was PBMCs from the stem cell graft donor, taken from the stem cell graft. All receptors derive from a human donor who donated a stem cell graft to a child with SCID.

The chain joins TRBV29-1 to TRBJ1-2, with unresolved D. Germline V gives CDR1 SQVTM, CDR2 ANQGSEA. Between the trimmed V and J ends, which lost 0 bases and 8 bases, there was a span of 7 bases. The CDR3 is 11 amino acids. This CDR3 reads CSVEEVGGYTF. Written as DNA, the CDR3 is TGCAGCGTTGAAGAAGTAGGAGGCTACACCTTC.

The chain combines TRBV10-3 with TRBJ1-6; TRBD1 agrees at 9 bases. Germline trimming cut 1 base from V and 7 bases from J; bases unmatched to any gene: 2. Germline-derived CDR1 and CDR2 are ENHRY and SYGVKD. This CDR3 contains 15 residues. CDR3 nucleotides: TGTGCCATCAGTGAGTTAGGACAGGGGAATTCACCCCTCCACTTT. Its translation: CAISELGQGNSPLHF.

The J gene is TRBJ1-5, the V gene TRBV2; D gene uncertain. Trimming left V 1 base short and J 4 bases short, with 8 bases between. Germline V gene sequence: CDR1 SNHLY, CDR2 FYNNEI. The CDR3 spans 14 residues. CDR3 DNA: TGTGCCAGCAGTGAAGGGACGGGGAATCAGCCCCAGCATTTT. This sequence encodes CASSEGTGNQPQHF.

There are many counts of this clonotype. The chain joins TRBV6-5 to TRBJ2-2, with a tentative D call TRBD2 (6 bases). Germline CDR1 is MNHEY and CDR2 is SVGAGI. V lost 6 bases to trimming and J lost 6 bases, with 17 bases between them. The CDR3 has 15 residues. CDR3 loop: CASSPPLGLPGELFF. The CDR3 DNA sequence: TGTGCCAGCAGCCCACCCCTGGGACTCCCCGGGGAGCTGTTTTTT.

This chain uses TRBV24-1 with TRBJ2-3; TRBD1 aligns across 8 bases. This CDR3 is built from 15 residues. Trimming at V came to 3 bases and at J to 3 bases, leaving 4 bases not matched to a gene. In germline, CDR1 is KGHDR, CDR2 SFDVKD. CDR3: CATSDTGTGTDTQYF. The CDR3, as DNA: TGTGCCACCAGTGATACCGGGACAGGTACAGATACGCAGTATTTT.

This clonotype showed up many times. The rearrangement links TRBV6-4 to TRBJ2-1; D unclear. This CDR3 contains 15 residues. Germline V gene sequence: CDR1 MRHNA, CDR2 SNTAGT. The V end was cut by 3 bases, the J end by 0 bases, with 9 bases between. CDR3 sequence (DNA): TGTGCCAGCAGTGAGTTCCACCACTCCTACAATGAGCAGTTCTTC. It translates to CASSEFHHSYNEQFF.

This clonotype turned up a few times. CDR3 in DNA: TGTGCCAGCAGTTTGGGGGTGGAGGCTTATGGCTACACCTTC. Translated: CASSLGVEAYGYTF. V usage is TRBV12-3 or TRBV12-4 and J usage is TRBJ1-2; the D gene is possibly TRBD1 (5 bases). The CDR3 runs to 14 residues. V lost 3 bases and J 5 bases, leaving 13 bases between the germline ends.

The chain links TRBV25-1 to TRBJ2-3, with D perhaps matching TRBD2 (6 bases). The CDR3 sequence is 14 residues long. CDR1 and CDR2 (germline): MGHDK, SYGVNS. The V and J ends lost 2 bases and 4 bases respectively, with 10 bases between them. The DNA for the CDR3 is TGTGCCAGCAGTGAAGGCCGGGGGTCAGATACGCAGTATTTT. Translation: CASSEGRGSDTQYF. The whole variable domain, remainder taken from reference TRBV25-1 and TRBJ2-3, is EADIYQTPRYLVIGTGKKITLECSQTMGHDKMYWYQQDPGMELHLIHYSYGVNSTEKGDLSSESTVSRIRTEHFPLTLESARPSHTSQYLCASSEGRGSDTQYFGPGTRLTVL.